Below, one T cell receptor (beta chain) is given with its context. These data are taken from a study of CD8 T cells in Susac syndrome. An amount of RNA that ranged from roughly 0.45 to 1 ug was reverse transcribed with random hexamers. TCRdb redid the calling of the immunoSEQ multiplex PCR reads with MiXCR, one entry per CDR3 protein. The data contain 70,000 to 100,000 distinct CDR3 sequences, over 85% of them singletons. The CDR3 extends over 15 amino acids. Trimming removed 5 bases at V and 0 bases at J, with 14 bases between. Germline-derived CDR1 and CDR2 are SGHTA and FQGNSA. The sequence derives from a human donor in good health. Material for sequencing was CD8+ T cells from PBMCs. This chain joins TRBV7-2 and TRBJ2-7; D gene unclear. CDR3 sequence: CASSHRIQRSYEQYF. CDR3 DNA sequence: TGTGCCAGCAGCCACCGAATCCAGCGCTCCTACGAGCAGTACTTC.